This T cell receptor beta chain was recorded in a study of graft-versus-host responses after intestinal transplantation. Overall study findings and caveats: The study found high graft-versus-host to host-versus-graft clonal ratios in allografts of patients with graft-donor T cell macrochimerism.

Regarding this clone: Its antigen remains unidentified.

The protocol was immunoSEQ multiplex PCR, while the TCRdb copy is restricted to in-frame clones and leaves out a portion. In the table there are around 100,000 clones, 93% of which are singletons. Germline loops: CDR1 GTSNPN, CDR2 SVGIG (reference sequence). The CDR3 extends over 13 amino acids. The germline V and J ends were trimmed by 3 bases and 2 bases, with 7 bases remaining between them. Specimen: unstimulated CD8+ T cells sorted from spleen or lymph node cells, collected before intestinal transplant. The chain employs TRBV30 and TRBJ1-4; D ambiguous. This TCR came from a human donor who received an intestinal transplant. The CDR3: CAWRGFTNEKLFF. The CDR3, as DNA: TGTGCCTGGAGGGGATTCACTAATGAAAAACTGTTTTTT.